This TCR beta chain was sequenced in a study of T cells after yellow fever vaccination. Study-wide points: Most primary-vaccination clones reappeared after the booster (about 95% CD4, approximately 88% CD8).

This clonotype was seen repeatedly, ten times or more. Antigen specificity is unknown. They built TCR cDNA with 5'RACE template switching, a step that put in a universal primer site and UMIs. TCRdb itself ran the 5' RACE reads through MiXCR, one entry per CDR3 protein. This sample has some 550,000 distinct CDR3 sequences; 15% to 20% occur once, and the top ten carry roughly an eighth. V was cut by 3 bases and J by 4 bases, with 0 bases left in between. The length of the CDR3 is 11 residues. CDR1 and CDR2 from the germline V gene are LGHNA and YSLEER. This receptor was identified in a man aged 25-45 years who received the YFV17D yellow fever vaccine. V gene TRBV4-3 combines with J gene TRBJ2-2; D is uncertain. The sequences come from PBMCs, collected 15 days after the yellow fever booster vaccination. In DNA, the CDR3 is TGCGCCAGCAGCCACACCGGGGAGCTGTTTTTT. This codes for CASSHTGELFF.